This is a list of T cell receptor beta chains from one sample in a study of T cells after yellow fever vaccination. One entry per CDR3 protein results from TCRdb running MiXCR on the 5' RACE reads. The data contain 60,000 to 95,000 distinct CDR3 sequences, more than 5.5% of them singletons. This sample comprised CD8+ T cells sorted from PBMCs, obtained about 10 days after the first yellow fever vaccination. These receptors were taken from a man between 18 and 35 years old who received the YFV17D yellow fever vaccine. CDR3s include the opening cysteine and the closing phenylalanine or tryptophan. The D gene is left open where the match is weak. For some rows the clone size is stated as once, few or many, or as a class when expanded; others skip it.

d_call: -
cdr3_length: 15
j_call: TRBJ1-1
clone_size: many
v_call: TRBV4-3
cdr3_nt: TGCGCCAGCAGCCAAGAAGTACAGTGGAACACTGAAGCTTTCTTT
cdr3_aa: CASSQEVQWNTEAFF

d_call: -
cdr3_length: 10
j_call: TRBJ2-5
clone_size: many
v_call: TRBV29-1
cdr3_nt: TGCAGCGTTGAAACCAAGACCCAGTACTTC
cdr3_aa: CSVETKTQYF

d_call: -
cdr3_length: 16
j_call: TRBJ2-5
clone_size: medium-sized
v_call: TRBV4-1
cdr3_nt: TGCGCCAGCAGCCAAGGCGCCGGGATCACACAAGAGACCCAGTACTTC
cdr3_aa: CASSQGAGITQETQYF

d_call: TRBD1
cdr3_length: 19
j_call: TRBJ1-4
clone_size: few
v_call: TRBV6-4
cdr3_nt: TGTGCCAGCGGAACTCGGACAGGGACAGGGGCGGCAACTAATGAAAAACTGTTTTTT
cdr3_aa: CASGTRTGTGAATNEKLFF

d_call: -
cdr3_length: 13
j_call: TRBJ2-7
clone_size: -
v_call: TRBV29-1
cdr3_nt: TGCAGCGTTTGGACAGATAGCTCCTACGAGCAGTACTTC
cdr3_aa: CSVWTDSSYEQYF

d_call: TRBD2
cdr3_length: 15
j_call: TRBJ2-3
clone_size: -
v_call: TRBV11-2
cdr3_nt: TGTGCCAGCTTCAATAGCGGGGATAGCACAGATACGCAGTATTTT
cdr3_aa: CASFNSGDSTDTQYF

d_call: -
cdr3_length: 13
j_call: TRBJ2-2
clone_size: many
v_call: TRBV24-1
cdr3_nt: TGTGCCACCAGTTCTCCAGACACCGGGGAGCTGTTTTTT
cdr3_aa: CATSSPDTGELFF

d_call: -
cdr3_length: 14
j_call: TRBJ2-5
clone_size: many
v_call: TRBV24-1
cdr3_nt: TGTGCCACCAGTGATTTGCAAGGATCGGGGACCCAGTACTTC
cdr3_aa: CATSDLQGSGTQYF

d_call: TRBD1
cdr3_length: 15
j_call: TRBJ1-2
clone_size: few
v_call: TRBV5-4
cdr3_nt: TGTGCCAGCAGCCCCTGGGACAGCATAAGCTATGGCTACACCTTC
cdr3_aa: CASSPWDSISYGYTF

d_call: -
cdr3_length: 13
j_call: TRBJ2-3
clone_size: many
v_call: TRBV7-6
cdr3_nt: TGTGCCAGCGGACTTGACGCAGCAGATACGCAGTATTTT
cdr3_aa: CASGLDAADTQYF

d_call: TRBD2
cdr3_length: 15
j_call: TRBJ2-3
clone_size: many
v_call: TRBV12-3/TRBV12-4
cdr3_nt: TGTGCCAGCAGTAATAGCGGGGGGGACTACTATACGCAGTATTTT
cdr3_aa: CASSNSGGDYYTQYF

d_call: -
cdr3_length: 12
j_call: TRBJ2-1
clone_size: many
v_call: TRBV6-6
cdr3_nt: TGTGCCAGCAGTTACCTACTAGTTGAGCAGTTCTTC
cdr3_aa: CASSYLLVEQFF

d_call: TRBD1
cdr3_length: 14
j_call: TRBJ1-1
clone_size: -
v_call: TRBV19
cdr3_nt: TGTGCCAGCATGGACAGGGGGCTGGACACTGAAGCTTTCTTT
cdr3_aa: CASMDRGLDTEAFF

d_call: -
cdr3_length: 13
j_call: TRBJ1-5
clone_size: many
v_call: TRBV12-3/TRBV12-4
cdr3_nt: TGTGCCAGCAGAAGGGGGATGAATCAGCCCCAGCATTTT
cdr3_aa: CASRRGMNQPQHF

d_call: TRBD1
cdr3_length: 14
j_call: TRBJ1-3
clone_size: -
v_call: TRBV13
cdr3_nt: TGTGCCAGCAGCTCCGGGACAGAGGGAAACACCATATATTTT
cdr3_aa: CASSSGTEGNTIYF

d_call: -
cdr3_length: 16
j_call: TRBJ1-2
clone_size: -
v_call: TRBV10-3
cdr3_nt: TGTGCCATCAGTGAAGTGGGAGGGAGTGAAAACTATGGCTACACCTTC
cdr3_aa: CAISEVGGSENYGYTF

d_call: TRBD2
cdr3_length: 14
j_call: TRBJ2-1
clone_size: many
v_call: TRBV7-6
cdr3_nt: TGTGCCAGCAGCACCTCTAGCGGTTACAATGAGCAGTTCTTC
cdr3_aa: CASSTSSGYNEQFF

d_call: TRBD2
cdr3_length: 14
j_call: TRBJ2-1
clone_size: few
v_call: TRBV6-2/TRBV6-3
cdr3_nt: TGTGCCAGCACCGAGACTAGCCCCTACAATGAGCAGTTCTTC
cdr3_aa: CASTETSPYNEQFF

d_call: TRBD1
cdr3_length: 12
j_call: TRBJ1-2
clone_size: many
v_call: TRBV9
cdr3_nt: TGTGCCAGCGGACAGGGGCGGCATGGCTACACCTTC
cdr3_aa: CASGQGRHGYTF

d_call: -
cdr3_length: 16
j_call: TRBJ1-1
clone_size: -
v_call: TRBV6-2/TRBV6-3
cdr3_nt: TGTGCCAGCAGTTCCTATCATGCCCGGGCCGTCACTGAAGCTTTCTTT
cdr3_aa: CASSSYHARAVTEAFF

d_call: TRBD1
cdr3_length: 16
j_call: TRBJ1-6
clone_size: few
v_call: TRBV5-1
cdr3_nt: TGCGCCAGCAGCTTTTTCCTGACAGGGGCCAATTCACCCCTCCACTTT
cdr3_aa: CASSFFLTGANSPLHF

d_call: -
cdr3_length: 18
j_call: TRBJ1-1
clone_size: many
v_call: TRBV11-2
cdr3_nt: TGTGCCAGCAGCAAGGAGGTGGCTTCAGATACCTCGAACACTGAAGCTTTCTTT
cdr3_aa: CASSKEVASDTSNTEAFF

d_call: -
cdr3_length: 14
j_call: TRBJ2-1
clone_size: few
v_call: TRBV10-1
cdr3_nt: TGCGCCAGCGCAGCCCGAGATGAGGCGGGTGAGCAGTTCTTC
cdr3_aa: CASAARDEAGEQFF

d_call: -
cdr3_length: 13
j_call: TRBJ2-3
clone_size: -
v_call: TRBV27
cdr3_nt: TGTGCCAGCAGTCCTAATCTACCAGATACGCAGTATTTT
cdr3_aa: CASSPNLPDTQYF

d_call: -
cdr3_length: 13
j_call: TRBJ2-3
clone_size: many
v_call: TRBV14
cdr3_nt: TGTGCCAGCAGCCCTTCGTACCGGGATACGCAGTATTTT
cdr3_aa: CASSPSYRDTQYF

d_call: -
cdr3_length: 18
j_call: TRBJ1-3
clone_size: -
v_call: TRBV4-2
cdr3_nt: TGTGCCAGCAGCCAATGGACAGCTGACCGTGTCTCTGGAAACACCATATATTTT
cdr3_aa: CASSQWTADRVSGNTIYF